This TCR beta chain was recorded in a study of cytotoxic CD8 clonotypes in ibrutinib-treated CLL. The wider study: Responses: around 24 partial, 2 complete; after median approximately six years, approximately 14 stayed remitted, 12 progressed. General study points: The clonality rise at ibrutinib response reflected private clonotype expansion. Sustained-remission and progressing patients had unequal sampling times.

As regards this clone: Its target is unknown.

This CDR3 region has 15 residues. Germline assignment: CDR1 MNHEY and CDR2 SMNVEV (reference sequence). Between the trimmed V and J ends, which lost 4 bases and 2 bases, there was a span of 14 bases. The repertoire was sequenced with immunoSEQ multiplex PCR; TCRdb's copy has only in-frame clones and lacks some. The sample holds about 140,000 clones, approximately 80% seen once. The chain employs TRBV27 and TRBJ1-2, with D possibly being TRBD1 (6 bases). The receptor comes from a human donor with chronic lymphocytic leukemia. Sequenced material: PBMCs, taken after 12 months of ibrutinib treatment. As DNA, the CDR3 is TGTGCCAGCAGTTCCGTTACAGGGTTCAACTATGGCTACACCTTC. Its protein product is CASSSVTGFNYGYTF.